This is a list of T cell receptor beta chains from one sample in a study of shared clonotypes between healthy human individuals. The method was immunoSEQ multiplex PCR; TCRdb's version includes in-frame clones alone and lacks a portion of them. The sample includes some 630,000 clones, approximately 96% seen only once; the top ten take approximately 0.12%. Sequenced input: naive CD8+ T cells sorted from blood. These receptors all stem from a woman aged 25 to 45 in good health. The CDR3 runs from the conserved cysteine through the conserved F or W. The D gene is left open where the match is weak. Expanded clones get a size class; other rows say once, few or many, or leave the size out.

abundance,v_gene,d_gene,j_gene,CDR3nt,CDR3aa
.,TRBV28,.,TRBJ1-1,TGTGCCAGCAGTTTAGTACCCCGGATGAACACTGAAGCTTTCTTT,CASSLVPRMNTEAFF
.,TRBV20-1,.,TRBJ2-1,TGCAGTGCTCCGGGAGTCAGTGAGCAGTTCTTC,CSAPGVSEQFF
.,TRBV4-2,.,TRBJ2-3,TGTGCCAGCAGCCCAATAGGATCGGGGCGCACAGATACGCAGTATTTT,CASSPIGSGRTDTQYF
.,TRBV5-6,TRBD2,TRBJ2-7,TGTGCCAGCAGCTTGGATGGCGGGAGGGGCTACGAGCAGTACTTC,CASSLDGGRGYEQYF
.,TRBV4-1,TRBD2,TRBJ2-1,TGCGCCAGCAGCCCCCTAGCGGGAGGGCCCAATGAGCAGTTCTTC,CASSPLAGGPNEQFF
.,TRBV28,TRBD2,TRBJ2-1,TGTGCCACCTCCCTGACTAGCGGGAGGGGCAATGAGCAGTTCTTC,CATSLTSGRGNEQFF
.,TRBV7-2,.,TRBJ2-7,TGTGCCAGCAGCTCCCTGGGACCAACCTACGAGCAGTACTTC,CASSSLGPTYEQYF
.,TRBV10-3,.,TRBJ2-7,TGTGCCATCAGCGTGGACAGCTCCTACGAGCAGTACTTC,CAISVDSSYEQYF
.,TRBV6-5,TRBD2,TRBJ2-4,TGTGCCAGCAATCGGACTAGCGGGAGGGCAAACATTCAGTACTTC,CASNRTSGRANIQYF
.,TRBV5-1,.,TRBJ2-7,TGCGCCAGCAGCTCAGGGGAGTACGAGCAGTACTTC,CASSSGEYEQYF
.,TRBV13,TRBD1,TRBJ2-7,TGTGCCAGCAGCCAGGGACAGCCGGGGTCATACGAGCAGTACTTC,CASSQGQPGSYEQYF
.,TRBV10-2,.,TRBJ2-5,TGCGCCAGCAGTGAAGAGACCCAGTACTTC,CASSEETQYF
.,TRBV7-9,.,TRBJ2-5,TGTGCCAGCAGCCCCGCAGGGGCAGAGACCCAGTACTTC,CASSPAGAETQYF
once,TRBV25-1,TRBD1,TRBJ2-5,TGTGCCAGCAGTGAACACACAGGGGGCAGATCAGAGACCCAGTACTTC,CASSEHTGGRSETQYF
once,TRBV27,.,TRBJ1-5,TGTGCCAGCAGTCCCTTGGACAGAAATCAGCCCCAGCATTTT,CASSPLDRNQPQHF
.,TRBV28,TRBD2,TRBJ2-5,TGTGCCAGCAGGACTAGCGGACAAGGCGACCAGTACTTC,CASRTSGQGDQYF
.,TRBV29-1,.,TRBJ2-5,TGCAGCGTTTACAGGTTAGAGGAGACCCAGTACTTC,CSVYRLEETQYF
once,TRBV5-6,TRBD2,TRBJ2-1,TGTGCCAGCAGCCCGGGAGTGGGCGGGAGTTACAATGAGCAGTTCTTC,CASSPGVGGSYNEQFF